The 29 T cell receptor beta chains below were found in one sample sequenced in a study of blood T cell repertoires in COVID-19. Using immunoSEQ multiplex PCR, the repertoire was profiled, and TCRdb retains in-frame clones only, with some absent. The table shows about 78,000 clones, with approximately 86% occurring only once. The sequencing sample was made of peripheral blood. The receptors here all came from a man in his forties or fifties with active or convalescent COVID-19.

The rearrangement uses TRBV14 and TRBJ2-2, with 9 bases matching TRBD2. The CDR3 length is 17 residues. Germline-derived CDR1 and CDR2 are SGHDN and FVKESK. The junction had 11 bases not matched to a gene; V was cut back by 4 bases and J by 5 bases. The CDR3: CASSLKGLAGYTGELFF. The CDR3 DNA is TGTGCCAGCAGCCTTAAGGGTCTAGCGGGGTATACCGGGGAGCTGTTTTTT.

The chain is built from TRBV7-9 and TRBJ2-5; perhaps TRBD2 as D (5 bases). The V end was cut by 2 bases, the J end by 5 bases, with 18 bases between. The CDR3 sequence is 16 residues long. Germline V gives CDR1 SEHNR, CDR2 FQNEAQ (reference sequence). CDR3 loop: CASSLREPREGETQYF. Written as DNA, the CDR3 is TGTGCCAGCAGCTTAAGGGAGCCTCGGGAAGGGGAGACCCAGTACTTC.

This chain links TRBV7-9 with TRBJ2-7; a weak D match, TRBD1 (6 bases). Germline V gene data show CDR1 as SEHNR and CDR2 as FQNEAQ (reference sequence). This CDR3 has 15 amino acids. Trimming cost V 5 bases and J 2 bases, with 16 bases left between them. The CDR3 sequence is CASSPETGHPYEQYF. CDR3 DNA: TGTGCCAGCAGCCCCGAAACGGGACACCCCTACGAGCAGTACTTC.

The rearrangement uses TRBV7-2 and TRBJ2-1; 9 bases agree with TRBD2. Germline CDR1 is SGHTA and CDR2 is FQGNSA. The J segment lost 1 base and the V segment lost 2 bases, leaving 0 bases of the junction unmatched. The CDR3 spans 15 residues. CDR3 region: CASSLSGGSYNEQFF. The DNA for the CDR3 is TGTGCCAGCAGCTTAAGCGGGGGGTCCTACAATGAGCAGTTCTTC.

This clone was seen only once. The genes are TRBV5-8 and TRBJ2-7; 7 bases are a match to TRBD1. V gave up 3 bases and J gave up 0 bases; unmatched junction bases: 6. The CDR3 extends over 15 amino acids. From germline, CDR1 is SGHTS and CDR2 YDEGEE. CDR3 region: CASSSGQAYSYEQYF. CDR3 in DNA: TGTGCCAGCAGCTCCGGACAGGCCTACTCCTACGAGCAGTACTTC.

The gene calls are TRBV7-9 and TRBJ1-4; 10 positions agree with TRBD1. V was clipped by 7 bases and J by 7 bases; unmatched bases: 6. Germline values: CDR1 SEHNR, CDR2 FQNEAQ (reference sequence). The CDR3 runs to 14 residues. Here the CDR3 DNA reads TGTGCCAGCACCAAGACAGGGGGCGTTGAAAAACTGTTTTTT. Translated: CASTKTGGVEKLFF.

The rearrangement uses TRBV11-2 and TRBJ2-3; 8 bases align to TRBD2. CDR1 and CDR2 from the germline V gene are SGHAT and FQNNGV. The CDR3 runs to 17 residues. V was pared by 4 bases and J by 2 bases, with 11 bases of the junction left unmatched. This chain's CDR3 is CASSYRGIAGSTDTQYF. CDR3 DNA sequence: TGTGCCAGCAGCTATAGAGGAATAGCGGGGTCCACAGATACGCAGTATTTT.

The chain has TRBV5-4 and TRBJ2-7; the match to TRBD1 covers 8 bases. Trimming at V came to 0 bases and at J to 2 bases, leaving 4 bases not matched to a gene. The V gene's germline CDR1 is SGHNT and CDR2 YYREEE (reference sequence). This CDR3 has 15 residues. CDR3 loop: CASSLGTGTPYEQYF. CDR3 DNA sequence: TGTGCCAGCAGCTTGGGGACAGGGACGCCCTACGAGCAGTACTTC.

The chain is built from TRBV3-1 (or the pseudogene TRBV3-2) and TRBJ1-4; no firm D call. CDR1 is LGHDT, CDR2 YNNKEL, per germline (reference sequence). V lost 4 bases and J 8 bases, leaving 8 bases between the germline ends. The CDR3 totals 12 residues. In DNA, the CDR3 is TGTGCCAGCAGCCGCGGTCAGGAAAAACTGTTTTTT. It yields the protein CASSRGQEKLFF.

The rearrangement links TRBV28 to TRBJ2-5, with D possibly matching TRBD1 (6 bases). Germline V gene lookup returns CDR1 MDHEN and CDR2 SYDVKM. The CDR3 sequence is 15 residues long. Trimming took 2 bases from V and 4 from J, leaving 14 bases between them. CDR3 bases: TGTGCCAGCAGTTTAAGATTCCTGGGGGCAGAGACCCAGTACTTC. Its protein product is CASSLRFLGAETQYF.

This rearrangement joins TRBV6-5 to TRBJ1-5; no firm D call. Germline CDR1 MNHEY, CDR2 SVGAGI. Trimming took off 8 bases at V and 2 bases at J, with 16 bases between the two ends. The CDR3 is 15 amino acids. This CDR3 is CASLDRTGGNQPQHF. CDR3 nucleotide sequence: TGTGCCAGCCTTGATCGGACCGGGGGCAATCAGCCCCAGCATTTT.

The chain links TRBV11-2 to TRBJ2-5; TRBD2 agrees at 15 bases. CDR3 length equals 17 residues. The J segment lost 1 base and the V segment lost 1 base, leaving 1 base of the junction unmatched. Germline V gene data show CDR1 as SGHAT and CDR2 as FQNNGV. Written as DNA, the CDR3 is TGTGCCAGCAGCTTAGGGGGACTAGCGGGGGGCCAAGAGACCCAGTACTTC. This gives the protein CASSLGGLAGGQETQYF.

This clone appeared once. In DNA, the CDR3 is TGTGCCAGCAGCTTAGAGGCAGTCAGGGAGACCCAGTACTTC. Its translation is CASSLEAVRETQYF. J is TRBJ2-5 and V is TRBV7-2; D is undetermined. V lost 1 base and J lost 5, with 11 bases in between. CDR1 is SGHTA, CDR2 FQGNSA, per germline. This CDR3 spans 14 amino acids.

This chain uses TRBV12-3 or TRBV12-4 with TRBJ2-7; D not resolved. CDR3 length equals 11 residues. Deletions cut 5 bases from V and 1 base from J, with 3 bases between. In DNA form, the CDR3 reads TGTGCCAGCAGTCCGTCCTACGAGCAGTACTTC. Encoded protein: CASSPSYEQYF.

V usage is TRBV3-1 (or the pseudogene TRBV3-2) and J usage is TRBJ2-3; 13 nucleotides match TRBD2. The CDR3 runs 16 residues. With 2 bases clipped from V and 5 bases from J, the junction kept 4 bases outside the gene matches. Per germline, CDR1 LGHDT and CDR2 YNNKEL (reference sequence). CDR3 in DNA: TGTGCCAGCAGCCAAACTAGCGGGGGGGGATTAGATACGCAGTATTTT. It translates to CASSQTSGGGLDTQYF.

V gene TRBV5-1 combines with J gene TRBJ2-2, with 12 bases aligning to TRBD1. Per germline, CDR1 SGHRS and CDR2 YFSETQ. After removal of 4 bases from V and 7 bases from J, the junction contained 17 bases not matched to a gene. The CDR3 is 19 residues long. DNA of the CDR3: TGCGCCAGCAGCGTCGGGACAGGGGGCGAATTCCTGGTAGGCGGGGAGCTGTTTTTT. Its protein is CASSVGTGGEFLVGGELFF.

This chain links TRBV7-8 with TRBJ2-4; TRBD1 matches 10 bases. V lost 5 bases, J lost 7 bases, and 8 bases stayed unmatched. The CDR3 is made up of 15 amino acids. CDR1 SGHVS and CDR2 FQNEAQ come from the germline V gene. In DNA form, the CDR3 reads TGTGCCAGCAGCCACGGACAGGGGGTCTCGAACATTCAGTACTTC. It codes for CASSHGQGVSNIQYF.

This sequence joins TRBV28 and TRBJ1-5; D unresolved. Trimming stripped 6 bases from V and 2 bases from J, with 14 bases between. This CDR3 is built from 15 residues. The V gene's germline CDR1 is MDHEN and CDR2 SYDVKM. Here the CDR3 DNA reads TGTGCCAGCAGCGCTCAGGTTTCAGGCAATCAGCCCCAGCATTTT. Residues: CASSAQVSGNQPQHF.

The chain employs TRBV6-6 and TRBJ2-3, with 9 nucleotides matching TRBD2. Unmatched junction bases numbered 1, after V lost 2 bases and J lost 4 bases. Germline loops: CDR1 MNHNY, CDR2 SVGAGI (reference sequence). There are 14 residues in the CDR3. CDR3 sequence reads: CASSYAGGSDTQYF. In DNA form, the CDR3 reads TGTGCCAGCAGTTACGCGGGGGGGTCAGATACGCAGTATTTT.

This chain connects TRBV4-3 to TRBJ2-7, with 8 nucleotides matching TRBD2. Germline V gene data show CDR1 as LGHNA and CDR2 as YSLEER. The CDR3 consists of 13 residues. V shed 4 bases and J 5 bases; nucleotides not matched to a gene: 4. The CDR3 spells CASSPPGGDEQYF. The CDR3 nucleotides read TGCGCCAGCAGCCCCCCCGGGGGGGACGAGCAGTACTTC.

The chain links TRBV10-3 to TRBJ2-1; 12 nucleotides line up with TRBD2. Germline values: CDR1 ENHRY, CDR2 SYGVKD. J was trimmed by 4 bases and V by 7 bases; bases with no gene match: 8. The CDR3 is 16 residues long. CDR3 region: CAIKKTGTSGYNEQFF. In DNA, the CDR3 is TGTGCCATCAAAAAGACCGGGACTAGCGGGTACAATGAGCAGTTCTTC.

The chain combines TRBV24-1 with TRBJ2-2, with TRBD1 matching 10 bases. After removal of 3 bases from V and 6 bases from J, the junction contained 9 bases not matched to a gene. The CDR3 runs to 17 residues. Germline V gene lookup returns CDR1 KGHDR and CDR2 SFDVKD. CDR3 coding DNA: TGTGCCACCAGTGATCCTCCGGGACAGGGGAATTCCGGGGAGCTGTTTTTT. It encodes CATSDPPGQGNSGELFF.

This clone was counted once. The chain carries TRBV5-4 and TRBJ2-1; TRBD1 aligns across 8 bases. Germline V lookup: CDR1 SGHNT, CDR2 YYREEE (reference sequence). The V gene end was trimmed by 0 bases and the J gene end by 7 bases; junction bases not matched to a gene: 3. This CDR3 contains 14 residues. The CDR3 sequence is CASSLGTGINEQFF. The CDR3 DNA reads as TGTGCCAGCAGCTTGGGGACAGGGATAAATGAGCAGTTCTTC.

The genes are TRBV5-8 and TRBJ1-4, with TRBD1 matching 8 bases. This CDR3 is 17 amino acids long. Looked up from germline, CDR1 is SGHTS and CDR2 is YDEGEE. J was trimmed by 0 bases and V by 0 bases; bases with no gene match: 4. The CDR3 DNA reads TGTGCCAGCAGCTTGGACAGGGGGAAGTCAACTAATGAAAAACTGTTTTTT. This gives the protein CASSLDRGKSTNEKLFF.

CDR3: CASSSGTGKETQYF. CDR3 DNA: TGTGCCAGCAGCTCCGGGACAGGGAAGGAGACCCAGTACTTC. The V and J genes are TRBV5-4 and TRBJ2-5; 9 nucleotides line up with TRBD1. There are 14 residues in the CDR3. CDR1 and CDR2 from the germline V gene are SGHNT and YYREEE (reference sequence). Unmatched junction bases numbered 5, after V lost 3 bases and J lost 5 bases.

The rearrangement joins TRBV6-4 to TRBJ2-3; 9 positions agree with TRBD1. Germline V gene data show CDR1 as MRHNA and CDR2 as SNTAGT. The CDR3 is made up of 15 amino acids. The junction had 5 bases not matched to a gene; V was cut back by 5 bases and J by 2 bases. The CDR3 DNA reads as TGTGCCAGCAGTACCGGGACAGGGCCCACAGATACGCAGTATTTT. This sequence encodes CASSTGTGPTDTQYF.

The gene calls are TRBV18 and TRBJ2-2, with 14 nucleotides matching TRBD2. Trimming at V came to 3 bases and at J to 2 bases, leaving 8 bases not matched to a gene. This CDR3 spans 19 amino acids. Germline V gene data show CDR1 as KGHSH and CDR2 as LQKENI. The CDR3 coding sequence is TGTGCCAGCTCACCTCCGGGACTAGCGGGGGCCTTAAACACCGGGGAGCTGTTTTTT. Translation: CASSPPGLAGALNTGELFF.

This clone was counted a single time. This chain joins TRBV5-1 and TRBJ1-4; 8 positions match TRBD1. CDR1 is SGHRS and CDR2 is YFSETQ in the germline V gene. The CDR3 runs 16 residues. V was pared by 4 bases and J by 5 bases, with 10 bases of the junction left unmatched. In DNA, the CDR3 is TGCGCCAGCAGCGTTACCGGTCGGACAGGGAATGAAAAACTGTTTTTT. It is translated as CASSVTGRTGNEKLFF.

The CDR3 sequence is CASSSQGAMYNSPLHF. The CDR3 DNA follows: TGTGCCAGCAGTTCACAGGGGGCAATGTATAATTCACCCCTCCACTTT. The chain combines TRBV28 with TRBJ1-6; 9 bases line up with TRBD1. J gave up 4 bases and V 4 bases, and 5 bases lay outside the gene matches. The CDR3 sequence is 16 residues long. Germline CDR1 MDHEN, CDR2 SYDVKM. The full variable domain, its missing parts supplied by reference TRBV28 and TRBJ1-6, is DVKVTQSSRYLVKRTGEKVFLECVQDMDHENMFWYRQDPGLGLRLIYFSYDVKMKEKGDIPEGYSVSREKKERFSLILESASTNQTSMYLCASSSQGAMYNSPLHFGNGTRLTVT.